These 21 T cell receptor beta chains were all obtained from the same sample, sequenced in a study of blood T cell repertoires in COVID-19. Sequencing was performed with immunoSEQ multiplex PCR; in TCRdb, only in-frame clones are kept and a portion is missing. The data show 120,000 to 150,000 clones, about 80% seen once. Sample: peripheral blood. The receptors were gathered from a human donor in a cohort sampled during active COVID-19.

The CDR3 reads CASSYAGGAGMNTEAFF. In DNA, the CDR3 is TGTGCCAGCAGTTATGCGGGAGGCGCTGGTATGAACACTGAAGCTTTCTTT. The chain employs TRBV28 and TRBJ1-1, with D unresolved. V shed 4 bases and J shed 0 bases, with 18 bases lying between them. Germline CDR1 reads MDHEN; CDR2 reads SYDVKM. The CDR3 sequence is 17 residues long.

The V and J genes are TRBV19 and TRBJ2-1, with unresolved D. CDR1 is LNHDA and CDR2 is SQIVND in the germline V gene (reference sequence). This CDR3 has 16 residues. The V and J ends lost 5 bases and 7 bases respectively, with 21 bases between them. DNA for the CDR3: TGTGCCAGTAGTCTCCTCAGAGGCCCCACCTCTAATGAGCAGTTCTTC. Amino acids: CASSLLRGPTSNEQFF.

The chain carries TRBV4-1 and TRBJ1-1; TRBD1 matches at 8 bases. The V gene end was trimmed by 0 bases and the J gene end by 7 bases; junction bases not matched to a gene: 7. Germline CDR1 is MGHRA and CDR2 is YSYEKL. The CDR3 has 15 amino acids. This CDR3 reads CASSQDPGTGLEAFF. The CDR3 DNA follows: TGCGCCAGCAGCCAAGACCCCGGGACAGGCCTTGAAGCTTTCTTT.

V and J are TRBV5-5 and TRBJ1-1; D not resolved. The CDR3 sequence is 13 residues long. The V end lost 4 bases, the J end lost 5 bases, and 12 bases lay between the germline ends. CDR1 and CDR2 from the germline V gene are SGHKS and YYEKEE (reference sequence). Written as DNA, the CDR3 is TGTGCCAGCAGCCGGGTACCTGGTACTGAAGCTTTCTTT. Amino acid sequence: CASSRVPGTEAFF.

The J gene is TRBJ1-6, the V gene TRBV15; 7 bases are a match to TRBD1. CDR1 and CDR2 (germline): LNHNV, YYDKDF (reference sequence). J gave up 7 bases and V 1 base, and 10 bases lay outside the gene matches. The length of the CDR3 is 17 residues. CDR3 sequence reads: CATSRGLQTGRNSPLHF. For the CDR3, the DNA is TGTGCCACCAGCAGAGGCCTCCAGACAGGGAGGAATTCACCCCTCCACTTT. Variable domain in full (rest from reference TRBV15 and TRBJ1-6): DAMVIQNPRYQVTQFGKPVTLSCSQTLNHNVMYWYQQKSSQAPKLLFHYYDKDFNNEADTPDNFQSRRPNTSFCFLDIRSPGLGDTAMYLCATSRGLQTGRNSPLHFGNGTRLTVT.

CDR3 residues: CASSVGRVSTDTQYF. The CDR3 DNA is TGTGCCAGCAGCGTAGGCAGGGTGAGCACAGATACGCAGTATTTT. The V and J genes are TRBV9 and TRBJ2-3, with D perhaps matching TRBD1 (5 bases). Looked up from germline, CDR1 is SGDLS and CDR2 is YYNGEE. The CDR3 contains 15 residues. The ends were cut back, 0 bases at V and 0 bases at J, with 8 bases in the middle. Full variable domain (missing parts from reference TRBV9 and TRBJ2-3): DSGVTQTPKHLITATGQRVTLRCSPRSGDLSVYWYQQSLDQGLQFLIQYYNGEERAKGNILERFSAQQFPDLHSELNLSSLELGDSALYFCASSVGRVSTDTQYFGPGTRLTVL.

The V and J genes are TRBV19 and TRBJ1-5; no clear D gene. Germline CDR1 reads LNHDA; CDR2 reads SQIVND (reference sequence). This CDR3 comprises 16 residues. V gave up 0 bases and J gave up 6 bases, with 15 bases separating them. This CDR3 reads CASSIDPSLSGQPQHF. The CDR3 DNA sequence: TGTGCCAGTAGTATAGACCCGAGCCTCAGCGGTCAGCCCCAGCATTTT.

V gene TRBV2 combines with J gene TRBJ2-2; possibly TRBD2 for D (6 bases). The V and J ends lost 6 bases and 5 bases respectively, with 16 bases between them. CDR3 length: 15 amino acids. CDR1 and CDR2 from the germline V gene are SNHLY and FYNNEI. In DNA form, the CDR3 reads TGTGCCAGCAGCACCGGACCGGGGAGGACCGGGGAGCTGTTTTTT. This sequence encodes CASSTGPGRTGELFF.

The rearrangement uses TRBV6-1 and TRBJ1-2; no firm D call. Germline-derived CDR1 and CDR2 are MNHNS and SASEGT. V was cut by 2 bases and J by 2 bases, with 6 bases left in between. The CDR3 extends over 13 amino acids. The CDR3 DNA reads as TGTGCCAGCAGTGAAAGAGGGAACTATGGCTACACCTTC. This encodes CASSERGNYGYTF.

The chain carries TRBV6-1 and TRBJ1-2, with 9 bases aligning to TRBD1. CDR3 length: 15 amino acids. Per germline, CDR1 MNHNS and CDR2 SASEGT. Trimming removed 0 bases from V and 6 bases from J; junction bases left unmatched: 5. CDR3 amino acids: CASSEARTGVDGYTF. The CDR3 DNA reads TGTGCCAGCAGTGAAGCCCGGACAGGGGTTGATGGCTACACCTTC.

This clone appeared a single time. The chain employs TRBV12-3 or TRBV12-4 and TRBJ1-5; D is ambiguous. V was pared by 5 bases and J by 7 bases, with 12 bases between. The CDR3 consists of 13 residues. CDR3 residues: CASSPGRAQPQHF. CDR3 in DNA: TGTGCCAGCAGTCCCGGGAGGGCCCAGCCCCAGCATTTT.

This chain uses TRBV13 with TRBJ1-2; TRBD1 agrees at 7 bases. V shed 5 bases and J 2 bases; nucleotides not matched to a gene: 11. The CDR3 contains 16 residues. Germline loops: CDR1 PRHDT, CDR2 FYEKMQ (reference sequence). CDR3 DNA: TGTGCCAGCAGCCCCTTTAGGACAGGAACCAACTATGGCTACACCTTC. Its protein is CASSPFRTGTNYGYTF.

The chain couples TRBV7-9 to TRBJ2-5; TRBD1 matches 8 bases. J lost 5 bases, V lost 3 bases, and 5 bases had no gene match. This CDR3 has 14 amino acids. Germline V lookup: CDR1 SEHNR, CDR2 FQNEAQ (reference sequence). CDR3 in amino acids: CASSFAGGRETQYF. Written as DNA, the CDR3 is TGTGCCAGCAGCTTTGCAGGGGGCAGGGAGACCCAGTACTTC.

The chain has TRBV10-2 and TRBJ2-7; D remains ambiguous. Germline V gives CDR1 WSHSY, CDR2 SAAADI. Trimming took 3 bases from V and 0 from J, leaving 3 bases between them. The CDR3 consists of 12 residues. The CDR3 sequence is CASSDNSYEQYV. The CDR3 DNA reads TGCGCCAGCAGTGACAACTCCTACGAGCAGTACGTC.

The rearrangement joins TRBV10-1 to TRBJ1-4, with 7 positions matching TRBD1. Per the germline V gene, CDR1 is WNHNN and CDR2 is SYGVQD (reference sequence). V dropped 6 bases and J dropped 2; count of bases not matched to a gene: 6. The CDR3 totals 15 residues. The CDR3 DNA reads as TGCGCCAGCAGCGAGGGGGCGCCGACTAATGAAAAACTGTTTTTT. This gives the protein CASSEGAPTNEKLFF.

The chain combines TRBV29-1 with TRBJ2-7, with 12 positions matching TRBD2. Germline V CDR1 and CDR2: SQVTM, ANQGSEA. With V trimmed by 7 bases and J by 0 bases, 7 bases remained unmatched. This CDR3 has 15 amino acids. The CDR3 spells CSETSGGPYSYEQYF. The CDR3 bases are TGCAGCGAGACTAGCGGGGGCCCCTACTCCTACGAGCAGTACTTC.

This rearrangement joins TRBV2 to TRBJ2-7, with 9 bases identical to TRBD1. Trimming cost V 6 bases and J 7 bases; bases outside gene matches: 4. Germline V gene sequence: CDR1 SNHLY, CDR2 FYNNEI. The CDR3 length is 12 residues. The CDR3 DNA sequence: TGTGCCAGCAGGGGGGACAGGGAAGAGCAGTACTTC. As protein: CASRGDREEQYF.

The chain recombines TRBV18 with TRBJ2-1; D gene uncertain. CDR3 length: 15 residues. CDR1 and CDR2 from the germline V gene are KGHSH and LQKENI. V lost 3 bases, J lost 3 bases, and 12 bases lay in between. The CDR3 sequence: CASSPISVRYNEQFF. CDR3 nucleotides: TGTGCCAGCTCACCGATTAGTGTACGCTACAATGAGCAGTTCTTC.

The gene calls are TRBV5-1 and TRBJ2-1; 12 bases align to TRBD2. The CDR3 is 16 amino acids. The V gene's germline CDR1 is SGHRS and CDR2 YFSETQ. The V segment lost 5 bases and the J segment 8 bases; nucleotides outside the gene matches: 11. DNA for the CDR3: TGCGCCAGCAGACTGGCGTCTAGCGGGGGGGTAGATGAGCAGTTCTTC. This sequence encodes CASRLASSGGVDEQFF.

The chain employs TRBV12-5 and TRBJ1-4, with 8 positions matching TRBD1. The germline V gene has CDR1 LGHNT and CDR2 FRNRAP. The junction had 4 bases not matched to a gene; V was cut back by 9 bases and J by 4 bases. The CDR3 covers 13 residues. This chain's CDR3 is CASGDRINEKLFF. Written as DNA, the CDR3 is TGTGCTAGCGGGGACAGGATTAATGAAAAACTGTTTTTT.

This clone appeared a few times. V gene TRBV6-5 combines with J gene TRBJ1-1, with 8 nucleotides matching TRBD1. Germline V CDR1 and CDR2: MNHEY, SVGAGI. V was pared by 7 bases and J by 1 base, with 5 bases of the junction left unmatched. The CDR3 extends over 14 amino acids. The CDR3 loop is CASTDRGPNTEAFF. Written as DNA, the CDR3 is TGTGCCAGCACCGACAGGGGACCGAACACTGAAGCTTTCTTT.